The next 9 T cell receptor beta chains were all read from a single sample in a study of cytomegalovirus exposure and HLA in healthy donors. PCR primers comprised 60 Vbeta and 13 Jbeta primers. The protocol was immunoSEQ multiplex PCR, while the TCRdb copy is restricted to in-frame clones and leaves out a portion. The repertoire holds around 140,000 clones, with roughly 70% as singletons. The sequenced sample consisted of PBMCs. The receptor source for this set is a man aged 45 to 65 in good health and CMV-seropositive.

This clone came up many times. This chain uses TRBV29-1 with TRBJ2-1, with TRBD1 identical over 7 bases. Germline values: CDR1 SQVTM, CDR2 ANQGSEA. This CDR3 has 15 residues. The V and J ends lost 2 bases and 3 bases, in that order; junction bases with no gene match: 7. The DNA of the CDR3 is TGCAGCGTTGAAAGGTGGGACAGCTTCTACAATGAGCAGTTCTTC. This translates into CSVERWDSFYNEQFF.

The chain employs TRBV15 and TRBJ1-2, with 7 nucleotides matching TRBD1. This CDR3 has 15 amino acids. The V and J ends lost 2 bases and 0 bases, in that order; junction bases with no gene match: 3. CDR1 and CDR2 from the germline V gene are LNHNV and YYDKDF (reference sequence). The CDR3 coding sequence is TGTGCCACCAGCAGACTAGGGACAGCTAACTATGGCTACACCTTC. This translates into CATSRLGTANYGYTF.

This clone was seen more than once but under ten times. V and J are TRBV5-4 and TRBJ1-1; 7 bases are shared with TRBD1. Germline V CDR1 and CDR2: SGHNT, YYREEE (reference sequence). V shed 5 bases and J 1 base; nucleotides not matched to a gene: 2. This CDR3 spans 13 amino acids. The CDR3 region has the DNA TGTGCCAGCAGTTGGGACAGGAACACTGAAGCTTTCTTT. Residues: CASSWDRNTEAFF.

This clone was observed a few times. The rearrangement links TRBV5-1 to TRBJ2-3; 8 bases map to TRBD2. Germline CDR1 is SGHRS and CDR2 is YFSETQ. CDR3 length equals 18 residues. V shed 4 bases, J shed 4 bases, and the junction held 17 bases outside the gene matches. The CDR3 sequence: CASSIVGLASRGADTQYF. In DNA, the CDR3 is TGCGCCAGCAGCATCGTAGGACTAGCCTCGAGGGGGGCAGATACGCAGTATTTT.

The genes are TRBV10-1 and TRBJ1-1; D is unclear. The ends were cut back, 0 bases at V and 5 bases at J, with 7 bases in the middle. This CDR3 region has 13 residues. Germline CDR1 is WNHNN and CDR2 is SYGVQD (reference sequence). In DNA, the CDR3 is TGCGCCAGCAGTGAGTCAAGAGGAACTGAAGCTTTCTTT. It is translated as CASSESRGTEAFF.

The CDR3 is CASSPGQGGTDTQYF. The CDR3 bases are TGTGCCAGCTCACCGGGACAGGGGGGGACAGATACGCAGTATTTT. The rearrangement uses TRBV18 and TRBJ2-3; 11 bases map to TRBD1. The CDR3 runs 15 residues. Germline CDR1 reads KGHSH; CDR2 reads LQKENI. The junction had 2 bases not matched to a gene; V was cut back by 3 bases and J by 3 bases.

This sequence joins TRBV18 and TRBJ1-1; D is unclear. This CDR3 is 13 amino acids long. Germline CDR1 and CDR2: KGHSH and LQKENI. The ends were cut back, 5 bases at V and 4 bases at J, with 11 bases in the middle. The CDR3 region has the DNA TGTGCCAGCTCAGACCAGCAGGCCACTGAAGCTTTCTTT. This translates into CASSDQQATEAFF.

The gene calls are TRBV7-9 and TRBJ2-3, with 7 bases matching TRBD1. Unmatched junction bases numbered 5, after V lost 5 bases and J lost 6 bases. CDR1 and CDR2 (germline): SEHNR, FQNEAQ (reference sequence). The CDR3 extends over 13 amino acids. The CDR3 region is CASSATGIDTQYF. DNA for the CDR3: TGTGCCAGCAGCGCGACAGGGATTGATACGCAGTATTTT.

The chain has TRBV5-1 and TRBJ1-3; D is uncertain. V lost 6 bases, J lost 0 bases, and 10 bases lay in between. The germline CDR1 and CDR2 sequences are SGHRS and YFSETQ. The CDR3 loop spans 14 amino acids. This chain's CDR3 is CASKESLSGNTIYF. In DNA, the CDR3 is TGCGCCAGCAAGGAGAGCCTCTCTGGAAACACCATATATTTT.